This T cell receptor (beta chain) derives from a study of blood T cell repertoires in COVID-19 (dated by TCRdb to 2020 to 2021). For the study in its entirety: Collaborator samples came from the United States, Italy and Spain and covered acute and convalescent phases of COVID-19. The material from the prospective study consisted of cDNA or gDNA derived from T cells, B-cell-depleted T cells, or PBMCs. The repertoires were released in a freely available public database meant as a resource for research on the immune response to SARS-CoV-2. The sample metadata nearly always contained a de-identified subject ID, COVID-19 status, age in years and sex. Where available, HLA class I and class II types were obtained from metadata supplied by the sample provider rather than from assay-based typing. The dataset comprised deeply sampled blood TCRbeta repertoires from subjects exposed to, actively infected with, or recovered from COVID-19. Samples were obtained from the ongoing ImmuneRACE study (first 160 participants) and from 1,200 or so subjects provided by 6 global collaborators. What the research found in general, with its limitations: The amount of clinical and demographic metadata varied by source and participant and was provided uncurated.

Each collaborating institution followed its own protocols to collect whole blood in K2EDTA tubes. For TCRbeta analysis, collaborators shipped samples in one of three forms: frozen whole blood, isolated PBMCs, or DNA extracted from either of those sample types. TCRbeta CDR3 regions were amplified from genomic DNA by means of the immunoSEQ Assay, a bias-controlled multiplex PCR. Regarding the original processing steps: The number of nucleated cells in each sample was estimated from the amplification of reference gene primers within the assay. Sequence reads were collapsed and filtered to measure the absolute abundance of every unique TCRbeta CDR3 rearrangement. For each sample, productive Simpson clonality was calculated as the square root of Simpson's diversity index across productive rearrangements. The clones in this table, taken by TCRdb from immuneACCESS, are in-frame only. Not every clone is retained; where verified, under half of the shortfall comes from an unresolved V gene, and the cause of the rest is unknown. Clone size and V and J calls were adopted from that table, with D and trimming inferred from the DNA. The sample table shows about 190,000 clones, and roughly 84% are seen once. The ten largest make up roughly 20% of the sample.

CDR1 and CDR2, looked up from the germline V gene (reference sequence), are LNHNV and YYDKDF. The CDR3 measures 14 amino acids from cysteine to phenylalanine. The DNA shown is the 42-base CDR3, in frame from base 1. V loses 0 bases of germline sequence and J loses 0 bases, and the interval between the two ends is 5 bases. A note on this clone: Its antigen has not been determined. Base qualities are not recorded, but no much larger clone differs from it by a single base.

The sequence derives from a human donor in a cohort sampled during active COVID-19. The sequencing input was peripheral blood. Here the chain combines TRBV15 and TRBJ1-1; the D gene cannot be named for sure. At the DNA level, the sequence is TGTGCCACCAGCAGAGATAGTATGAACACTGAAGCTTTCTTT. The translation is CATSRDSMNTEAFF.